This TCR beta chain was identified during a study of T-cell memory formation after mild COVID-19. Deletions cut 0 bases from V and 4 bases from J, with 6 bases between. CDR1 is SQVTM, CDR2 ANQGSEA, per germline. This CDR3 contains 12 residues. TCRdb re-called the 5' RACE reads with MiXCR, one entry per CDR3 protein. The table includes around 500,000 distinct CDR3 sequences, around a sixth detected once. This sequence was found in an adult woman who had mild COVID-19 (a few samples of this study predate the infection). Cell type and time point are not known. V and J are TRBV29-1 and TRBJ1-2; unclear D gene. The sample taken for sequencing was PBMCs or a T cell subset sorted from them (not recorded which). Written as DNA, the CDR3 is TGCAGCGTTGAAGATCGTTTCTATGGCTACACCTTC. Translation: CSVEDRFYGYTF.